Following are 14 T cell receptor beta chains from one sample sequenced in a study of blood T cell repertoires in COVID-19. The assay was immunoSEQ multiplex PCR, and TCRdb's table has in-frame clones only and misses some. The sample has 200,000 to 250,000 clones; about four fifths are singletons. The sample consisted of PBMCs or T cells enriched from blood (not recorded which). The receptors derive from a man aged 55 to 70 who had recovered from COVID-19.

The rearrangement joins TRBV7-2 to TRBJ2-3, with 7 bases that match TRBD1. CDR1 is SGHTA and CDR2 is FQGNSA in the germline V gene. This CDR3 comprises 18 residues. The ends lost 4 bases at V and 0 bases at J; junction bases unmatched: 13. The DNA of the CDR3 is TGTGCCAGCAGCTACCGCGGGCATAAGGGACAGAGCACAGATACGCAGTATTTT. Translated: CASSYRGHKGQSTDTQYF.

The chain has TRBV7-2 and TRBJ1-1, with no clear D. This CDR3 has 15 residues. The V gene's germline CDR1 is SGHTA and CDR2 FQGNSA. Trimming took 1 base from V and 0 from J, leaving 9 bases between them. CDR3 loop: CASSLEPGMNTEAFF. The CDR3 DNA is TGTGCCAGCAGCTTAGAACCAGGAATGAACACTGAAGCTTTCTTT.

The genes are TRBV20-1 and TRBJ1-4, with D tentatively TRBD1 (6 bases). CDR1 and CDR2 from the germline V gene are DFQATT and SNEGSKA (reference sequence). V lost 3 bases to trimming and J lost 0 bases, with 11 bases between them. This CDR3 has 15 amino acids. The CDR3 region is CSASFRGSTNEKLFF. CDR3 nucleotide sequence: TGCAGTGCTAGTTTCAGGGGATCAACTAATGAAAAACTGTTTTTT.

The chain combines TRBV5-6 with TRBJ2-1; 8 bases match TRBD1. Germline values: CDR1 SGHDT, CDR2 YYEEEE. The CDR3 covers 14 residues. The V segment lost 2 bases and the J segment 4 bases; nucleotides outside the gene matches: 2. CDR3 coding DNA: TGTGCCAGCAGCTTACGGGACAGGTACAATGAGCAGTTCTTC. This sequence encodes CASSLRDRYNEQFF.

The chain joins TRBV5-1 to TRBJ2-7; 9 bases fit TRBD1. V shed 6 bases and J 7 bases; nucleotides not matched to a gene: 14. Germline CDR1 and CDR2: SGHRS and YFSETQ. The CDR3 runs to 15 residues. CDR3 region: CASTPGPQGAGEQYF. CDR3 nucleotides: TGCGCCAGCACCCCCGGGCCACAGGGGGCGGGGGAGCAGTACTTC. Full variable domain (remainder filled in from reference TRBV5-1 and TRBJ2-7): KAGVTQTPRYLIKTRGQQVTLSCSPISGHRSVSWYQQTPGQGLQFLFEYFSETQRNKGNFPGRFSGRQFSNSRSEMNVSTLELGDSALYLCASTPGPQGAGEQYFGPGTRLTVT.

The rearrangement links TRBV2 to TRBJ2-2; no clear D gene. CDR3 length: 15 residues. V lost 4 bases and J 2 bases, leaving 11 bases between the germline ends. Germline assignment: CDR1 SNHLY and CDR2 FYNNEI. The DNA for the CDR3 is TGTGCCAGCAGTGGTTCCAGTTTTAACACCGGGGAGCTGTTTTTT. Translation gives CASSGSSFNTGELFF.

The chain joins TRBV24-1 to TRBJ2-2, with a tentative D call TRBD1 (7 bases). V was shortened by 3 bases and J by 5 bases, with 12 bases between the two germline ends. CDR1 is KGHDR, CDR2 SFDVKD, per germline. The CDR3 spans 15 residues. This CDR3 is CATSDRQGGTGELFF. The CDR3 region has the DNA TGTGCCACCAGTGATCGACAGGGAGGAACCGGGGAGCTGTTTTTT.

This chain links TRBV12-1 with TRBJ2-7; TRBD1 is the table's D call, not checked against the DNA. TRBV12-1 is an annotated pseudogene. The CDR3 runs 19 residues. The CDR3 coding sequence is TGTGCCAGCAGCCCCGCTTGGACAGGGTGGAAGTTTTTAGTCGACGAGCAGTACTTC. Translated, it gives CASSPAWTGWKFLVDEQYF.

This clone has only a few counts. The V call is TRBV12-5, the J call TRBJ1-1; maybe TRBD1 (6 bases). This CDR3 spans 14 amino acids. The germline V gene has CDR1 LGHNT and CDR2 FRNRAP. Deletions cut 6 bases from V and 5 bases from J, with 16 bases between. The DNA of the CDR3 is TGTGCTAGTGGGAGATCAGGGGTGGCTACTGAAGCTTTCTTT. Its protein is CASGRSGVATEAFF. The variable domain in full, with the rest retrieved from reference TRBV12-5 and TRBJ1-1, is DARVTQTPRHKVTEMGQEVTMRCQPILGHNTVFWYRQTMMQGLELLAYFRNRAPLDDSGMPKDRFSAEMPDATLATLKIQPSEPRDSAVYFCASGRSGVATEAFFGQGTRLTVV.

V usage is TRBV5-1 and J usage is TRBJ2-3; 7 nucleotides match TRBD1. V lost 4 bases and J lost 2; bases outside the gene matches: 10. This CDR3 has 16 amino acids. Looked up from germline, CDR1 is SGHRS and CDR2 is YFSETQ. The CDR3 loop reads CASSDRVGVLTDTQYF. CDR3 DNA: TGCGCCAGCAGCGACAGGGTCGGAGTACTCACAGATACGCAGTATTTT.

The chain joins TRBV19 to TRBJ2-6; unclear D gene. V lost 3 bases and J lost 0, with 9 bases in between. From germline, CDR1 is LNHDA and CDR2 SQIVND (reference sequence). The CDR3 has 16 residues. The CDR3 sequence is CASSMRVRSGANVLTF. The CDR3 nucleotides are TGTGCCAGTAGTATGAGAGTACGCTCTGGGGCCAACGTCCTGACTTTC.

This clone turned up a few times. The chain recombines TRBV9 with TRBJ1-1, with a weak D call TRBD1 (6 bases). The V gene lost 3 bases and the J gene lost 3 bases, with 9 bases spanning the gap. The germline V gene has CDR1 SGDLS and CDR2 YYNGEE. The CDR3 runs to 13 residues. The CDR3 nucleotides are TGTGCCAGCAGCGCAGGGGTGGACACTGAAGCTTTCTTT. This encodes CASSAGVDTEAFF. Full variable domain (missing parts from reference TRBV9 and TRBJ1-1): DSGVTQTPKHLITATGQRVTLRCSPRSGDLSVYWYQQSLDQGLQFLIQYYNGEERAKGNILERFSAQQFPDLHSELNLSSLELGDSALYFCASSAGVDTEAFFGQGTRLTVV.

The rearrangement joins TRBV4-3 to TRBJ2-1, with D perhaps TRBD2 (5 bases). Looked up from germline, CDR1 is LGHNA and CDR2 is YSLEER. CDR3 length equals 14 residues. V shed 0 bases and J shed 9 bases, with 12 bases lying between them. CDR3 protein: CASSQERGIGEQFF. The CDR3 nucleotides are TGCGCCAGCAGCCAAGAGAGAGGGATCGGTGAGCAGTTCTTC.

The rearrangement links TRBV6-1 to TRBJ1-2; 12 bases line up with TRBD1. This CDR3 is built from 16 residues. V trimming: 3 bases; J trimming: 6 bases; junction bases outside the gene matches: 8. The germline V gene encodes CDR1 MNHNS and CDR2 SASEGT. CDR3: CASSDTGTGGGNGYTF. The DNA for the CDR3 is TGTGCCAGCAGTGATACCGGGACAGGGGGCGGTAATGGCTACACCTTC.